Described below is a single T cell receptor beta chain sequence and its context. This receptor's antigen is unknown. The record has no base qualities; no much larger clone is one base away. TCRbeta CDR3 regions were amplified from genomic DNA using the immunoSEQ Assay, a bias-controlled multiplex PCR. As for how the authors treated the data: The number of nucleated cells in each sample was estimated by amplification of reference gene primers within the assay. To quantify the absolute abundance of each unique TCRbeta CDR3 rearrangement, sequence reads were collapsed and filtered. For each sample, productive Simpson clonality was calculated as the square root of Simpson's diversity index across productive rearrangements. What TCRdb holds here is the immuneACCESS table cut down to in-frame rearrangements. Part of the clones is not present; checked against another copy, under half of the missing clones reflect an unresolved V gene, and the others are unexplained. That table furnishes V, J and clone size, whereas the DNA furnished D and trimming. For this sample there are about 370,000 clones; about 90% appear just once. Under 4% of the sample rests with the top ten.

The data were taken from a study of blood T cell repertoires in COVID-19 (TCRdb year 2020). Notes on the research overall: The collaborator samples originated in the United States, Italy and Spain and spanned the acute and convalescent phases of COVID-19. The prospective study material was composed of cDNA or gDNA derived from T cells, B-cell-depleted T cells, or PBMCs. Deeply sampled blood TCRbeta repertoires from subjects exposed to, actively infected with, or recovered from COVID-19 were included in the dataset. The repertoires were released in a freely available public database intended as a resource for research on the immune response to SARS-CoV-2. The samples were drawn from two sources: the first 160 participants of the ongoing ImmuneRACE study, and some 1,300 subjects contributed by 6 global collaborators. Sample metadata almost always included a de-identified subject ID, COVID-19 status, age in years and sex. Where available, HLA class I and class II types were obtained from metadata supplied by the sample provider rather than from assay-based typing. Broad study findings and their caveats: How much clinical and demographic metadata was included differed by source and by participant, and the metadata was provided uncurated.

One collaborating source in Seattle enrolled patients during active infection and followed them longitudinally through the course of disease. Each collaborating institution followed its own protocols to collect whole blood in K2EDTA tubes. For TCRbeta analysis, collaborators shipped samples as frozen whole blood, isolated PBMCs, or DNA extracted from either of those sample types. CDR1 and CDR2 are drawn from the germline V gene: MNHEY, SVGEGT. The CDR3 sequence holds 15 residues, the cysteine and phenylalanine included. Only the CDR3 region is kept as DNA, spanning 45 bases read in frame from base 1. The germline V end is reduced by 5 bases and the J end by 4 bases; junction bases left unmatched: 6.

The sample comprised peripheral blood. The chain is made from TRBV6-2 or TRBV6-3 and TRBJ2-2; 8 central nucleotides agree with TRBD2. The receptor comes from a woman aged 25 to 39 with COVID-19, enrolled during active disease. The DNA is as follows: TGTGCCAGCAGTCCGGGACTAGAGCCCACCGGGGAGCTGTTTTTT. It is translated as CASSPGLEPTGELFF.